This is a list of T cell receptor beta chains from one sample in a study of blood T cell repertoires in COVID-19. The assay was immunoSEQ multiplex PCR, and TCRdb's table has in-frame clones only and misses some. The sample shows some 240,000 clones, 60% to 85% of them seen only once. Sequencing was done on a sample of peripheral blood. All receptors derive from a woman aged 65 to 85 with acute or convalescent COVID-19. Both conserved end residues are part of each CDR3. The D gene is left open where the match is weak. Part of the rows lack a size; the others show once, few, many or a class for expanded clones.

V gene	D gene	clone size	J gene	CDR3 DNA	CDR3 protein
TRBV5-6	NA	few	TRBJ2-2	TGTGCCAGCAGCGGTGCCTTCGGTCGGGGCACCGGGGAGCTGTTTTTT	CASSGAFGRGTGELFF
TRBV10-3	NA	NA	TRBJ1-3	TGTGCCATCAGTGGGGAGGCAAACACCATATATTTT	CAISGEANTIYF
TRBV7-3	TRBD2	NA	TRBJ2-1	TGTGCCAGCAGCTTAATGAGCGGGGGGAACAATGAGCAGTTCTTC	CASSLMSGGNNEQFF
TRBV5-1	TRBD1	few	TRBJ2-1	TGCGCCAGCAGCTCCACCGGGACAGGGGAATATGAGCAGTTCTTC	CASSSTGTGEYEQFF
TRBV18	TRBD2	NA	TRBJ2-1	TGTGCCAGCTCACTAAGACTAGCGGGGGGTCACAATGAGCAGTTCTTC	CASSLRLAGGHNEQFF
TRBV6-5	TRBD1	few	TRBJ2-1	TGTGCCAGCAGGAGAACGGGGACAGCCTCCAATGAGCAGTTCTTC	CASRRTGTASNEQFF
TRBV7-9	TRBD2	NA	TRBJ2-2	TGTGCCACTCCACGGGACAGCGGGGGGAGGACCGGGGAGCTGTTTTTT	CATPRDSGGRTGELFF
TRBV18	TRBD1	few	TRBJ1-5	TGTGCCAGCTCACCAGAACAGGGGGCGCGTAGCGCTCAGCCCCAGCATTTT	CASSPEQGARSAQPQHF
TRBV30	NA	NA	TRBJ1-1	TGTGCCTGGAGTCCCCTTACACCGAACACTGAAGCTTTCTTT	CAWSPLTPNTEAFF
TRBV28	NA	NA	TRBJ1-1	TGTGCCAGCAAAAAACCCCTCGGGTCGAACACTGAAGCTTTCTTT	CASKKPLGSNTEAFF
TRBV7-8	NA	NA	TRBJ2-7	TGTGCCAGCAGCCCCCAACAGGGAAGGGGCTACGAGCAGTACTTC	CASSPQQGRGYEQYF
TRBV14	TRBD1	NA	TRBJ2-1	TGTGCCAGCAGCCCGCAACCCGGGACAGCGTACAATGAGCAGTTCTTC	CASSPQPGTAYNEQFF
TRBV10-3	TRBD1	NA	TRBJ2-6	TGTGCCATCAGTAAGGGACAGACCTTCCCCTCTGGGGCCAACGTCCTGACTTTC	CAISKGQTFPSGANVLTF
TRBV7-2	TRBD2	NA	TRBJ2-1	TGTGCCAGCACCCTCGGGACTAGCTCGATGGAGCAGTTCTTC	CASTLGTSSMEQFF